This T cell receptor beta chain comes out of a study of shared clonotypes between healthy human individuals. Looking at the study overall: Each donor had three CD4 naive, three CD4 memory, two CD8 naive and one CD8 memory plate. Study conclusions and caveats: It was anticipated that sequencing depth would influence how many clonotypes donors shared. Despite large depth, rarefaction showed incomplete sorted-subset sequencing.

The germline CDR1 and CDR2 sequences are MNHEY and SMNVEV (reference sequence). The CDR3 is 14 residues long. V was shortened by 5 bases and J by 7 bases, with 17 bases between the two germline ends. The naive CD8 subset, CD45RO-negative cells positively selected for CCR7, excluded terminally differentiated effector memory CD45RA+ cells. Regarding this clone: What it recognizes is unknown.

An assay was performed, and its level was deep. The protocol was immunoSEQ multiplex PCR, while the TCRdb copy is restricted to in-frame clones and leaves out a portion. The sample has around 2,000,000 clones; about 92% are singletons. This TCR was recovered from a man between 18 and 35 years old in good health. Some clones in this sample may be carry-over from other donors' samples. The gene calls are TRBV27 and TRBJ1-2; possible D gene TRBD1, 6 bases. Source material: naive CD8+ T cells from PBMCs. The CDR3 sequence is CASSIQWGATGYTF. CDR3 nucleotides: TGTGCCAGCAGTATACAATGGGGGGCGACTGGCTACACCTTC.